The text below deals with one T cell receptor beta chain. It was with 60 Vbeta and 13 Jbeta primers that the PCR ran. Assay used: immunoSEQ multiplex PCR; TCRdb lists only in-frame clones, some missing. Here the sample spans fewer than 150,000 clones, more than 70% being singletons. The data were obtained in a study of cytomegalovirus exposure and HLA in healthy donors. The germline gives CDR1 DFQATT, CDR2 SNEGSKA (reference sequence). With 0 bases removed from V and 10 bases from J, the gap between germline ends came to 7 bases. The CDR3 length is 11 residues. The TCR was taken from a man aged 30 to 39 in good health and CMV-seronegative. What was sequenced was PBMCs. The V gene is TRBV20-1, the J gene TRBJ2-1, with D hard to call. The DNA for the CDR3 is TGCAGTGCTAGAGATATGAGGGAGCAGTTCTTC. Translation gives CSARDMREQFF.